This T cell receptor (beta chain) was recorded in a study of CD8+ T cells in alopecia areata. The CDR3 is 16 residues long. V was clipped by 4 bases and J by 1 base; unmatched bases: 5. The germline gives CDR1 KGHSH, CDR2 LQKENI. This clone was recorded a few times. cDNA reverse transcribed from extracted RNA served as the sequencing template. Profiling relied on immunoSEQ multiplex PCR, and the TCRdb table lists in-frame clones only, not all of them. The profile shows a few hundred thousand clones, approximately 38% of them singletons. Indicated treatment: oral pan-JAK inhibitor, 5-10 mg twice daily. This clonotype originated in a human donor with alopecia areata. Sequencing was performed on CD4+ T cells sorted from blood, taken around week 30, from a patient treated with tofacitinib. The chain is built from TRBV18 and TRBJ1-1, with TRBD1 identical over 11 bases. CDR3: CASSHGQGAKNTEAFF. CDR3 nucleotide sequence: TGTGCCAGCTCACACGGACAGGGGGCCAAGAACACTGAAGCTTTCTTT.